What follows is one TCR beta chain and its context. Its antigen is undetermined. Unmatched junction bases numbered 2, after V lost 6 bases and J lost 1 base. CDR1 and CDR2 (germline): ENHRY, SYGVKD. This CDR3 spans 13 amino acids. The treatment is: around 19 received Ad26.COV2.S at low or high dose, single or two shots; roughly five received placebo; per-sample allocation not given. Samples were taken on day 63 after the first vaccine or placebo injection. The repertoire was sequenced with immunoSEQ multiplex PCR; TCRdb's copy has only in-frame clones and lacks some. The table records fewer than 500,000 clones, less than 95% of them present only once. The sample comes from a study of Ad26.COV2.S vaccination and SARS-CoV-2 variants. Background on the study: Each vaccinee took Ad26.COV2.S intramuscularly, once or twice 56 days apart. Findings of the study overall: Spike-specific responses of CD8+ and CD4+ T cells were reported to display substantial breadth after vaccination. Measurement of non-spike TCR breadth gave similar results in vaccine and placebo recipients. Breadth and depth estimates from TCRs may understate total T cell responses.

The chain combines TRBV10-3 with TRBJ1-2; 7 nucleotides line up with TRBD1. This TCR was sampled from a person between 18 and 65 years old who received the Ad26.COV2.S COVID-19 vaccine or a placebo. The material was peripheral blood, obtained in a trial of Ad26.COV2.S vaccine versus placebo. The CDR3 loop reads CAIRGQNNYGYTF. The CDR3 DNA reads as TGTGCCATCAGGGGACAGAATAACTATGGCTACACCTTC.